One sample yielded the 6 T cell receptor beta chains listed below, sequenced in a study of OX40 agonist ivuxolimab in advanced cancers. The table came from immunoSEQ multiplex PCR; TCRdb's copy has only in-frame clones and leaves some out. Of just under 75,000 clones listed, about nine tenths are singletons. The source was CD4+ or CD8+ T cells sorted from blood, collected in a trial of the OX40 agonist ivuxolimab. The source is an adult with an advanced solid tumor such as melanoma, head and neck, liver or kidney cancer.

This chain links TRBV11-2 with TRBJ2-5; 7 positions agree with TRBD2. Gene TRBJ2-7 matches the end of the DNA better, so the J call may be wrong. This CDR3 contains 13 residues. Germline CDR1 reads SGHAT; CDR2 reads FQNNGV. The CDR3 nucleotides are TGTGCCAGCAGCGGGAGGGGTAGGTACGAGCAGTACTTC. The encoded protein is CASSGRGRYEQYF.

The chain combines TRBV5-1 with TRBJ2-7; D possibly corresponds to TRBD1 (5 bases). Trimming took off 4 bases at V and 3 bases at J, with 14 bases between the two ends. Germline CDR1 and CDR2: SGHRS and YFSETQ. This CDR3 region has 14 residues. The DNA for the CDR3 is TGCGCCAGCAGCCCCTACACCGACAGCTACGAGCAGTACTTC. Protein sequence: CASSPYTDSYEQYF.

This clone was seen just once. Other DNA sequences in the sample encode the same CDR3. The rearrangement joins TRBV18 to TRBJ2-7; TRBD1 aligns across 8 bases. V gave up 1 base and J gave up 1 base; unmatched junction bases: 0. The CDR3 length is 14 residues. Per the germline V gene, CDR1 is KGHSH and CDR2 is LQKENI. The CDR3, as DNA: TGTGCCAGCTCACCACGGGACAGGTCCTACGAGCAGTACTTC. Translation gives CASSPRDRSYEQYF.

V gene TRBV7-2 combines with J gene TRBJ2-7; D is uncertain. The CDR3 loop spans 11 amino acids. Germline V lookup: CDR1 SGHTA, CDR2 FQGNSA. Trimming took 1 base from V and 7 from J, leaving 5 bases between them. The CDR3 sequence is CASSLVGEQYF. Here the CDR3 DNA reads TGTGCCAGCAGCTTAGTGGGGGAGCAGTACTTC.

Comment on this clone: Additional DNA sequences in this sample encode the identical CDR3. CDR3 in DNA: TGTGCCAGCAGTTTCGGCTCCTACGAGCAGTACTTC. Encoded protein: CASSFGSYEQYF. The rearrangement links TRBV28 to TRBJ2-7; D unclear. V lost 3 bases, J lost 0 bases, and 3 bases lay in between. This CDR3 contains 12 residues. Germline-derived CDR1 and CDR2 are MDHEN and SYDVKM.

The chain carries TRBV6-1 and TRBJ1-3; D is perhaps TRBD1 (6 bases). CDR3 length: 15 amino acids. V lost 0 bases and J 3 bases, leaving 9 bases between the germline ends. CDR1 is MNHNS, CDR2 SASEGT, per germline. Here the CDR3 reads CASSEAGGGGNTIYF. CDR3 DNA sequence: TGTGCCAGCAGTGAAGCGGGGGGCGGTGGAAACACCATATATTTT.